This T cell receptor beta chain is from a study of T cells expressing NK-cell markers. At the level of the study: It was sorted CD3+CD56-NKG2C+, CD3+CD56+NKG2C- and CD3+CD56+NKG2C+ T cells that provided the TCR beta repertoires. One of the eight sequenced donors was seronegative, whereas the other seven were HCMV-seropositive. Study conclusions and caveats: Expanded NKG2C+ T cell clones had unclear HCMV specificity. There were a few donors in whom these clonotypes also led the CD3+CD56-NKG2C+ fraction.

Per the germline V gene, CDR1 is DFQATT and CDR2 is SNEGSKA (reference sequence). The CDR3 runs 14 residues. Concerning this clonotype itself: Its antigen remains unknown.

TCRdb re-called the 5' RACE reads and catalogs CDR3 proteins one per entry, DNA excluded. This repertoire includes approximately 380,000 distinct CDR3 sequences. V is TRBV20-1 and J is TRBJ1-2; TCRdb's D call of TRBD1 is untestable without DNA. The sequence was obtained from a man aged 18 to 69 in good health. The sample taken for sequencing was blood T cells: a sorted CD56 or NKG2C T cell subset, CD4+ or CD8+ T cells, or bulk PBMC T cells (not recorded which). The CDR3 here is CSAIILQGEVLYTF.